Listed below are T cell receptor beta chains from one sample, sequenced in a study of blood T cell repertoires in COVID-19. Only in-frame clones appear in the TCRdb table, and some are missing; sequencing was by immunoSEQ multiplex PCR. Of roughly 200,000 clones listed, 86% are singletons. Sequenced: PBMCs or T cells enriched from blood (not recorded which). The source is a woman between 50 and 59 years old in a cohort exposed to, infected with or recovered from COVID-19 (not recorded which). Both conserved end residues are part of each CDR3. The order of the fields is clone size, J gene, V gene, D gene, CDR3 DNA, CDR3 protein. A D gene is named only where the DNA matches it firmly. Only some rows state a clone size, as once, few, many or a class for expanded clones.

abundance: once; j_gene: TRBJ2-3; v_gene: TRBV28; d_gene: NA; CDR3nt: TGTGCCAGCAGTTGGGGCCGCACAGATACGCAGTATTTT; CDR3aa: CASSWGRTDTQYF
abundance: few; j_gene: TRBJ1-1; v_gene: TRBV6-5; d_gene: NA; CDR3nt: TGTGCCAGCAGTTACCGACAGCTTCGGACTGAAGCTTTCTTT; CDR3aa: CASSYRQLRTEAFF
abundance: NA; j_gene: TRBJ2-2; v_gene: TRBV6-5; d_gene: NA; CDR3nt: TGTGCCAGCAGTTACGGGCGACAGAACACCGGGGAGCTGTTTTTT; CDR3aa: CASSYGRQNTGELFF
abundance: NA; j_gene: TRBJ2-4; v_gene: TRBV19; d_gene: NA; CDR3nt: TGTGCCAGTAGTATAGTAGGTCCGGGATATCCGATGGGAGCCAAAAACATTCAGTACTTC; CDR3aa: CASSIVGPGYPMGAKNIQYF
abundance: NA; j_gene: TRBJ1-2; v_gene: TRBV19; d_gene: TRBD1; CDR3nt: TGTGCCAGTAGTTCCTGGACAGGGGAAGGAGGCTACACCTTC; CDR3aa: CASSSWTGEGGYTF
abundance: NA; j_gene: TRBJ2-2; v_gene: TRBV7-2; d_gene: NA; CDR3nt: TGTGCCAGCAGCTTAGGAGTCCTAGGGGAGCTGTTTTTT; CDR3aa: CASSLGVLGELFF
abundance: NA; j_gene: TRBJ2-5; v_gene: TRBV15; d_gene: NA; CDR3nt: TGTGCCACCAGCAGAGAGGACAGAGATCAAGAGACCCAGTACTTC; CDR3aa: CATSREDRDQETQYF
abundance: NA; j_gene: TRBJ2-7; v_gene: TRBV20-1; d_gene: TRBD1; CDR3nt: TGCAGTGCTAGTACCGGGACAGCCTACGAGCAGTACTTC; CDR3aa: CSASTGTAYEQYF
abundance: few; j_gene: TRBJ2-2; v_gene: TRBV12-3/TRBV12-4; d_gene: NA; CDR3nt: TGTGCCAGCTCCCCCGAGAACGGGGAGCTGTTTTTT; CDR3aa: CASSPENGELFF
abundance: NA; j_gene: TRBJ1-1; v_gene: TRBV28; d_gene: NA; CDR3nt: TGTGCCAGCAGTTTAGGCGGAGTGAACACTGAAGCTTTCTTT; CDR3aa: CASSLGGVNTEAFF
abundance: once; j_gene: TRBJ2-7; v_gene: TRBV29-1; d_gene: TRBD2; CDR3nt: TGCAGCGTCTCGTCGGGGGGGCTCATATCCTACGAGCAGTACTTC; CDR3aa: CSVSSGGLISYEQYF
abundance: NA; j_gene: TRBJ1-3; v_gene: TRBV5-1; d_gene: NA; CDR3nt: TGCGCCAGCAGCCCCGGCGGGGGAGCGGGAAACACCATATATTTT; CDR3aa: CASSPGGGAGNTIYF
abundance: NA; j_gene: TRBJ1-4; v_gene: TRBV19; d_gene: TRBD1; CDR3nt: TGTGCCAGTAGTAACAGGGGGCTCTCTAATGAAAAACTGTTTTTT; CDR3aa: CASSNRGLSNEKLFF
abundance: NA; j_gene: TRBJ1-6; v_gene: TRBV5-6; d_gene: TRBD1; CDR3nt: TGTGCCAGCAGCCCGAGGGACAGCAATAATTCACCCCTCCACTTT; CDR3aa: CASSPRDSNNSPLHF
abundance: NA; j_gene: TRBJ2-5; v_gene: TRBV4-2; d_gene: TRBD1; CDR3nt: TGTGCCAGCAGCCAAGAGACTACGGACAGGGGGATGGAGACCCAGTACTTC; CDR3aa: CASSQETTDRGMETQYF
abundance: NA; j_gene: TRBJ2-1; v_gene: TRBV27; d_gene: NA; CDR3nt: TGTGCCAGCCTCCCGTTGGGGGGACAGAGATACAATGAGCAGTTCTTC; CDR3aa: CASLPLGGQRYNEQFF
abundance: NA; j_gene: TRBJ2-2; v_gene: TRBV3-1/TRBV3-2; d_gene: TRBD2; CDR3nt: TGTGCCAGCAGCCAGGCCAGCGGGGGGCTGAACACCGGGGAGCTGTTTTTT; CDR3aa: CASSQASGGLNTGELFF
abundance: few; j_gene: TRBJ1-5; v_gene: TRBV28; d_gene: TRBD1; CDR3nt: TGTGCCAGCAATCAAGGCGGGACAGCTAATCAGCCCCAGCATTTT; CDR3aa: CASNQGGTANQPQHF
abundance: NA; j_gene: TRBJ2-2; v_gene: TRBV28; d_gene: TRBD2; CDR3nt: TGTGCCAGCAGTCTAGGACTAGCGGGGGGAGCCGGGGAGCTGTTTTTT; CDR3aa: CASSLGLAGGAGELFF
abundance: NA; j_gene: TRBJ1-1; v_gene: TRBV2; d_gene: NA; CDR3nt: TGTGCCAGCAGGGTTGGAAGGGGGAACACTGAAGCTTTCTTT; CDR3aa: CASRVGRGNTEAFF
abundance: once; j_gene: TRBJ2-1; v_gene: TRBV2; d_gene: TRBD2; CDR3nt: TGTGCCGGGCCCCGGACTAGCGGGGGGTCCGAGCAGTTCTTC; CDR3aa: CAGPRTSGGSEQFF
abundance: NA; j_gene: TRBJ1-6; v_gene: TRBV12-3/TRBV12-4; d_gene: NA; CDR3nt: TGTGCCAGCAGAATCAGGGAAAATTCACCCCTCCACTTT; CDR3aa: CASRIRENSPLHF
abundance: NA; j_gene: TRBJ1-1; v_gene: TRBV9; d_gene: TRBD1; CDR3nt: TGTGCCAGCAGCCCCCGACAGGGGTCGGGGACTGAAGCTTTCTTT; CDR3aa: CASSPRQGSGTEAFF
abundance: NA; j_gene: TRBJ2-7; v_gene: TRBV18; d_gene: NA; CDR3nt: TGTGCCAGCTCAGCGGACAGAGCTTACGAGCAGTACTTC; CDR3aa: CASSADRAYEQYF
abundance: NA; j_gene: TRBJ2-5; v_gene: TRBV18; d_gene: NA; CDR3nt: TGTGCCAGCTCACAATTCGACAGCCAAGAGACCCAGTACTTC; CDR3aa: CASSQFDSQETQYF
abundance: NA; j_gene: TRBJ2-7; v_gene: TRBV7-2; d_gene: TRBD2; CDR3nt: TGTGCCAGCAGCCCGAAGAGCGGGGGGGCCACCGAGCAGTACTTC; CDR3aa: CASSPKSGGATEQYF
abundance: NA; j_gene: TRBJ1-1; v_gene: TRBV27; d_gene: NA; CDR3nt: TGTGCCAGCGGTACAGGGTTACCTGGGGACACTGAAGCTTTCTTT; CDR3aa: CASGTGLPGDTEAFF
abundance: NA; j_gene: TRBJ2-7; v_gene: TRBV19; d_gene: TRBD1; CDR3nt: TGTGCCACTAAAAAAGAGGGACAGTCCTACGAGCAGTACTTC; CDR3aa: CATKKEGQSYEQYF
abundance: NA; j_gene: TRBJ1-1; v_gene: TRBV30; d_gene: NA; CDR3nt: TGTGCCGGATTGACAGGCTCAATGAACACTGAAGCTTTCTTT; CDR3aa: CAGLTGSMNTEAFF
abundance: NA; j_gene: TRBJ2-2; v_gene: TRBV24-1; d_gene: NA; CDR3nt: TGTGCCACCAGTGACCTTACCGGGGAGCTGTTTTTT; CDR3aa: CATSDLTGELFF
abundance: NA; j_gene: TRBJ1-2; v_gene: TRBV7-2; d_gene: NA; CDR3nt: TGTGCCAGCAGCCCCAGTGGGGGCACAGATGGCTACACCTTC; CDR3aa: CASSPSGGTDGYTF
abundance: NA; j_gene: TRBJ1-4; v_gene: TRBV28; d_gene: NA; CDR3nt: TGTGCCAGCAAACAGGGTTTGGAAAAACTGTTTTTT; CDR3aa: CASKQGLEKLFF
abundance: NA; j_gene: TRBJ2-3; v_gene: TRBV4-2; d_gene: TRBD2; CDR3nt: TGTGCCAGCAGCCAAGATTATCGGGGGGGGGCTAGCACAGATACGCAGTATTTT; CDR3aa: CASSQDYRGGASTDTQYF
abundance: NA; j_gene: TRBJ1-2; v_gene: TRBV7-3; d_gene: TRBD1; CDR3nt: TGTGCCAGCGCCAGGGACAGCTCTAACTATGGCTACACCTTC; CDR3aa: CASARDSSNYGYTF
abundance: NA; j_gene: TRBJ2-5; v_gene: TRBV7-2; d_gene: TRBD1; CDR3nt: TGTGCCAGCAGCCCCAGGACAGGAGGGACCCAGTACTTC; CDR3aa: CASSPRTGGTQYF
abundance: NA; j_gene: TRBJ1-6; v_gene: TRBV6-5; d_gene: TRBD1; CDR3nt: TGTGCCAGCGAATTAGGACAGGGCTATAATTCACCCCTCCACTTT; CDR3aa: CASELGQGYNSPLHF
abundance: NA; j_gene: TRBJ2-7; v_gene: TRBV5-1; d_gene: TRBD2; CDR3nt: TGCGCCAGCAGTCAAAATACGGGGGGGCCTACCTACGAGCAGTACTTC; CDR3aa: CASSQNTGGPTYEQYF
abundance: NA; j_gene: TRBJ1-3; v_gene: TRBV6-6; d_gene: TRBD1; CDR3nt: TGTGCCAGCAGTCTAGCACAGGGGGCTTCGATTGGAAACACCATATATTTT; CDR3aa: CASSLAQGASIGNTIYF
abundance: NA; j_gene: TRBJ2-1; v_gene: TRBV11-2; d_gene: TRBD2; CDR3nt: TGTGCCAGCAGCCAACTTGGGGCTAGCGGGCCTGAGCAGTTCTTC; CDR3aa: CASSQLGASGPEQFF
abundance: NA; j_gene: TRBJ1-1; v_gene: TRBV15; d_gene: NA; CDR3nt: TGTGCCACCAGCAGCTTGACAGGCACTGAAGCTTTCTTT; CDR3aa: CATSSLTGTEAFF
abundance: NA; j_gene: TRBJ2-1; v_gene: TRBV6-2/TRBV6-3; d_gene: NA; CDR3nt: TGTGCCAGCAGTTACGCCCCGGTATATCACAATGAGCAGTTCTTC; CDR3aa: CASSYAPVYHNEQFF
abundance: NA; j_gene: TRBJ2-5; v_gene: TRBV24-1; d_gene: TRBD1; CDR3nt: TGTGCCACCAGTGATAAAATGACAGGGTTAGAGACCCAGTACTTC; CDR3aa: CATSDKMTGLETQYF
abundance: NA; j_gene: TRBJ2-7; v_gene: TRBV12-3/TRBV12-4; d_gene: NA; CDR3nt: TGTGCCAGCAGCCTCGGTGGAGGCGAGCAGTACTTC; CDR3aa: CASSLGGGEQYF
abundance: NA; j_gene: TRBJ2-3; v_gene: TRBV6-5; d_gene: TRBD2; CDR3nt: TGTGCCAGCAGTTCGGGACTAGTTACGGCAGATACGCAGTATTTT; CDR3aa: CASSSGLVTADTQYF
abundance: NA; j_gene: TRBJ2-7; v_gene: TRBV5-8; d_gene: NA; CDR3nt: TGTGCCAGCAGCTTCCGGGGGAGTGACGAGCAGTACTTC; CDR3aa: CASSFRGSDEQYF
abundance: NA; j_gene: TRBJ1-1; v_gene: TRBV20-1; d_gene: NA; CDR3nt: TGCAGTGCTAGTTTGAGGAGAACTGAAGCTTTCTTT; CDR3aa: CSASLRRTEAFF
abundance: NA; j_gene: TRBJ2-7; v_gene: TRBV6-5; d_gene: NA; CDR3nt: TGTGCCAGCAGGACTGTATACGAGCAGTACTTC; CDR3aa: CASRTVYEQYF
abundance: NA; j_gene: TRBJ2-1; v_gene: TRBV15; d_gene: TRBD2; CDR3nt: TGTGCCACCAGCTCAGAGCGGGGATCGATCGAGCAGTTCTTC; CDR3aa: CATSSERGSIEQFF
abundance: NA; j_gene: TRBJ2-7; v_gene: TRBV4-1; d_gene: NA; CDR3nt: TGCGCCAGCAGCCAAGTCCCGGGGAGCGGCTACGAGCAGTACTTC; CDR3aa: CASSQVPGSGYEQYF
abundance: NA; j_gene: TRBJ1-1; v_gene: TRBV21-1; d_gene: NA; CDR3nt: TGTGCCAGCAGCAAAGCGGGGACAGGGTTAGATGAAGCTTTCTTT; CDR3aa: CASSKAGTGLDEAFF
abundance: NA; j_gene: TRBJ2-3; v_gene: TRBV11-1; d_gene: TRBD2; CDR3nt: TGTGCCAGCAGCCCACTAGCGGGGGCCGTCACAGATACGCAGTATTTT; CDR3aa: CASSPLAGAVTDTQYF
abundance: NA; j_gene: TRBJ2-3; v_gene: TRBV21-1; d_gene: NA; CDR3nt: TGTGCCAGCAGCAAAGGGTGGGCTAGCGGGGGAATAAGCACAGATACGCAGTATTTT; CDR3aa: CASSKGWASGGISTDTQYF
abundance: NA; j_gene: TRBJ1-2; v_gene: TRBV7-8; d_gene: TRBD1; CDR3nt: TGTGCCAGCAGCACTCCCTCAGGGGGGAGCGGCTACACCTTC; CDR3aa: CASSTPSGGSGYTF
abundance: NA; j_gene: TRBJ2-2; v_gene: TRBV5-1; d_gene: NA; CDR3nt: TGCGCCAGCAGCTTGGGAAACGGGAACACCGGGGAGCTGTTTTTT; CDR3aa: CASSLGNGNTGELFF
abundance: NA; j_gene: TRBJ1-1; v_gene: TRBV24-1; d_gene: TRBD1; CDR3nt: TGTGCCACCAGTGATTCCCGGACAGGAGGCACTGAAGCTTTCTTT; CDR3aa: CATSDSRTGGTEAFF